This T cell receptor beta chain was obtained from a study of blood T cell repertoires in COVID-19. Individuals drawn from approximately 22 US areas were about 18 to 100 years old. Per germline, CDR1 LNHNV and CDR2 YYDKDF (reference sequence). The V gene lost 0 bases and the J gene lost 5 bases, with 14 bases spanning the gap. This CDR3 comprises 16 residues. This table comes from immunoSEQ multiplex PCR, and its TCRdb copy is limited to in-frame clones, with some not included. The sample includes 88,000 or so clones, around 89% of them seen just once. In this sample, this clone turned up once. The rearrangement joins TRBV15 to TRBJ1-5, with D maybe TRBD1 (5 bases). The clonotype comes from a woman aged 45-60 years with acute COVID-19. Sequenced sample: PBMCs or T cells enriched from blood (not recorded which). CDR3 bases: TGTGCCACCAGCAGAGATCCGGCCAGGGCGGATCAGCCCCAGCATTTT. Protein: CATSRDPARADQPQHF.